The TCR beta chain described here comes from a study (dated by TCRdb to the mid-2010s). For context, the study as a whole: The study set out to test whether tumor-infiltrating Tregs in breast cancer get recruited from blood Tregs or are instead converted in situ from other CD4+ T cell subsets.

CD4+CD25+CD127-/low cells were isolated as Tregs. Tregs, naive and memory CD4+ T cells from tumor, blood and ipsilateral draining lymph nodes of about five breast cancer patients underwent full-length TCR alpha and beta sequencing. Tumor tissue and lymph nodes from ipsilateral axillary dissection were perfused with PBS, minced and digested with collagenase I and hyaluronidase. Sorted cell populations were confirmed by FACS to exceed 90% purity. The CDR3 length is 14 residues, termini included. The kept DNA is CDR3 alone, 42 bases in frame from the first base. V is shortened by 4 bases, J by 2 bases, and the region joining them spans 12 bases. The germline V gene yields SGHRS for CDR1 and YFSETQ for CDR2. The paper's findings and limits, for the study overall: Tumor-infiltrating Treg TCR alpha and beta sequences overlapped most with tumor naive CD4+ T cells, then with blood naive CD4+ T cells. Validation in the larger cohort was restricted to a single TCR beta V-J rearrangement rather than whole repertoires. The TCR gene usage of tumor memory CD4+ T cells clustered together with blood and lymph node memory CD4+ cells and with lymph node naive CD4+ cells.

In this sample, this clonotype turned up a few times. Its antigen remains unidentified. Here the CDR3 omits its conserved ending phenylalanine or tryptophan, so a read error is the likely source. Full-length TCR variable regions were amplified by 5' RACE PCR with constant-region reverse primers, followed by semi-nested PCR with Nested Universal Primer A. The ReliaPrep RNA Cell Miniprep System was used to extract total RNA, which was then reverse transcribed into 5'RACE-ready cDNA with the SMARTer RACE 5'/3' Kit. Multiplex adaptors were used to barcode the full-length TCR alpha and beta libraries, which were then sequenced on an Illumina MiSeq. As for how the authors treated the data: For each of nine subset-tissue groups, sequencing data from the five patients were combined, and the groups were compared by unsupervised clustering of TCR gene usage. The Morisita-Horn index was used to calculate repertoire similarity, with shared sequences weighted according to their contribution to each repertoire. Using fastp trimming at Q25 and MiXCR clonotype assembly, TCRdb reanalyzed the public sequencing data and kept in-frame beta chains. Every distinct CDR3 protein forms one entry, paired with its most common genes and DNA. The V and J calls, along with clone size, are taken from TCRdb and not from the paper's own processing. In all, the sample holds approximately 57,000 distinct CDR3 sequences, and around 21% of those were seen once. Under 3.5% of the sample belongs to the ten largest clones.

The chain is encoded by TRBV5-1 joined to TRBJ2-5; TRBD1 is possibly the D segment (6 matching bases). Sequencing was carried out using tumor-infiltrating Tregs sorted from the breast tumor. This TCR was recovered from a female donor with breast cancer. This receptor carries the CDR3 CASSTGILQETQYS. The bases are TGCGCCAGCAGCACAGGGATTTTACAAGAGACCCAGTACTCC.